Described below is a single T cell receptor beta chain sequence and its context. Its antigen remains unknown. This entry belongs to a study of cytomegalovirus exposure and HLA in healthy donors. Study-level information: Per a later analysis, the approximately 690 first-cohort and approximately 120 validation repertoires shared one platform.

Here immunoSEQ multiplex PCR was the method, and the copy in TCRdb shows in-frame clones only, minus some. The data contain 120,000 or so clones, 86% of them singletons. Per the germline V gene, CDR1 is MGHRA and CDR2 is YSYEKL. V lost 1 base, J lost 4 bases, and 5 bases stayed unmatched. This CDR3 spans 15 amino acids. The study's findings and limits: Most observed TCR sequences were rare, whereas some public TCRs were detected in many donors. Both high specificity and high sensitivity reportedly marked the classifier's diagnosis of cytomegalovirus status. In the roughly 120 validation repertoires, roughly 94% of cluster scores exceeded 0, per a later analysis.

This receptor was obtained from a man between 18 and 29 years old in good health and CMV-seronegative. The chain combines TRBV4-1 with TRBJ2-7, with 9 bases lining up with TRBD2. Sequencing used PBMCs. CDR3: CASSQVDSGRYEQYF. The CDR3 coding sequence is TGCGCCAGCAGCCAAGTCGATAGCGGGAGATACGAGCAGTACTTC.